This T cell receptor beta chain derives from a study of cytotoxic CD8 clonotypes in ibrutinib-treated CLL. As for the study in general: Partial response occurred in roughly 25 patients and complete response in 2; at median approximately 68 months, roughly 15 remained remitted and some 12 progressed.

CDR3 length equals 15 residues. Trimming cost V 4 bases and J 4 bases; bases outside gene matches: 7. Germline V gene sequence: CDR1 SGHRS, CDR2 YFSETQ. The targeted sequencing depth was 1 in 200,000 to 1 in 1 million T cells. Clones were read by immunoSEQ multiplex PCR, and TCRdb kept only the in-frame ones, dropping some. The data show roughly 220,000 clones, approximately 79% seen once. This clone has a single count. The chain has TRBV5-1 and TRBJ2-7; 11 nucleotides agree with TRBD1. Sequencing used PBMCs, obtained after 12 months of ibrutinib treatment. This TCR came from a human donor with chronic lymphocytic leukemia. The CDR3 spells CASSPGTGGLYEQYF. Written as DNA, the CDR3 is TGCGCCAGCAGCCCCGGGACAGGGGGTCTGTACGAGCAGTACTTC.